This T cell receptor beta chain was sequenced during a study of T cells in Graves' hyperthyroidism and ophthalmopathy. Turning to the study itself: Peripheral blood collection took place at initial diagnosis, before any treatment. The study, taken as a whole, reports: The model made its ophthalmopathy prediction, and onset followed a median around 6.5 months later.

This clonotype was seen ten or more times. Antigen unknown. From germline, CDR1 is MNHEY and CDR2 SMNVEV (reference sequence). The CDR3 loop spans 14 amino acids. V gave up 4 bases and J gave up 6 bases; unmatched junction bases: 5. The TCR beta CDR3 regions underwent amplification using RNA transcripts as the source. First-round RT-PCR of the TCR CDR3 relied on the HTBI primer set. TCRdb passed the multiplex PCR reads through MiXCR, listing each CDR3 protein once. Counted here are approximately 600,000 distinct CDR3 sequences, approximately 15% occurring once; the ten biggest clones make up 5.8%. This chain uses TRBV27 with TRBJ1-5; 8 nucleotides match TRBD1. The receptor was isolated from a woman in her twenties or thirties with Graves' hyperthyroidism that later progressed to Graves' ophthalmopathy. Sequenced sample: blood. CDR3 in DNA: TGTGCCAGCAGTTCATCTGGACAGGGTCAGCCCCAGCATTTT. It is translated as CASSSSGQGQPQHF.